This T cell receptor beta chain came from a study of response to subunit inactivated influenza vaccine. This clonotype came up a few times. Antigen: not known. TCRdb called the RT-PCR reads again in MiXCR, with one record for every CDR3 protein. This sample carries about 700,000 distinct CDR3 sequences, 14% of them seen once, and the ten largest clones take around 7.6%. Trimming pared 3 bases from V and 8 bases from J, leaving 17 bases between. Per germline, CDR1 DFQATT and CDR2 SNEGSKA (reference sequence). The CDR3 sequence is 15 residues long. Points from the study as a whole: Only a handful of new T cells, the authors suggested, are recruited with each seasonal influenza vaccination.

The genes are TRBV20-1 and TRBJ1-6; possibly TRBD1 for D (6 bases). The clonotype originates from a man aged 50-59 years who received an inactivated influenza vaccine. Sequenced here: PBMCs from blood, sampled approximately 15 days before vaccination. The CDR3 reads CSARSSGALHSPLHF. CDR3 DNA sequence: TGCAGTGCTAGGTCCTCGGGGGCCCTACATTCACCCCTCCACTTT.